Shown below are 25 T cell receptor beta chains from a single sample sequenced in a study of identical twins. TCRdb re-called the 5' RACE reads with MiXCR, one entry per CDR3 protein. The sample lists more than 400,000 distinct CDR3 sequences, about 15% occurring once. The data also belong to a second study, concerning yellow fever vaccine responses in identical twins.

Sequenced input: CD4+ T cells sorted from blood. These receptors came from a woman aged 18-29 years in good health.

The CDR3 spells CASSVARLTNNEQFF. Written as DNA, the CDR3 is TGTGCCAGCAGCGTAGCGAGGCTAACTAACAATGAGCAGTTCTTC. The rearrangement uses TRBV9 and TRBJ2-1; no reliable D call. Trimming cost V 0 bases and J 5 bases, with 12 bases left between them. In germline, CDR1 is SGDLS, CDR2 YYNGEE. CDR3 length: 15 residues.

This clonotype showed up just a few times. V usage is TRBV28 and J usage is TRBJ2-7, with TRBD2 matching 8 bases. Germline assignment: CDR1 MDHEN and CDR2 SYDVKM. The CDR3 extends over 16 amino acids. V shed 5 bases and J 3 bases; nucleotides not matched to a gene: 12. CDR3 residues: CASSPTRTSWVYEQYF. In nucleotides, the CDR3 is TGTGCCAGCAGTCCTACCCGGACTAGCTGGGTCTACGAGCAGTACTTC.

The chain employs TRBV5-1 and TRBJ1-1; 7 nucleotides match TRBD1. V shed 4 bases and J 11 bases; nucleotides not matched to a gene: 8. The CDR3 extends over 12 amino acids. Germline loops: CDR1 SGHRS, CDR2 YFSETQ. The CDR3 protein is CASSLAPGQAFF. CDR3 DNA sequence: TGCGCCAGCAGCCTAGCACCGGGACAGGCTTTCTTT.

Concerning this clonotype: The junction departs from germline at one end; a sequencing error may be responsible. The chain employs TRBV20-1 and TRBJ2-1; TRBD2 matches at 7 bases. CDR1 and CDR2 from the germline V gene are DFQATT and SNEGSKA (reference sequence). There are 16 residues in the CDR3. The CDR3 reads CCATRASGGPYNEQFF. Written as DNA, the CDR3 is TGCTGTGCTACGCGGGCTAGCGGAGGACCCTACAATGAGCAGTTCTTC.

This clonotype has a handful of counts. The V and J genes are TRBV10-3 and TRBJ2-2; D is possibly TRBD2 (5 bases). The length of the CDR3 is 15 residues. Germline CDR1 ENHRY, CDR2 SYGVKD. The V gene lost 0 bases and the J gene lost 10 bases, with 15 bases spanning the gap. CDR3 residues: CAISESREPGQELFF. In DNA, the CDR3 is TGTGCCATCAGTGAGTCGAGGGAGCCTGGGCAGGAGCTGTTTTTT.

The chain recombines TRBV11-2 with TRBJ1-6, with 8 bases aligning to TRBD1. The CDR3 covers 13 residues. The V gene's germline CDR1 is SGHAT and CDR2 FQNNGV. V gave up 10 bases and J gave up 6 bases; unmatched junction bases: 5. CDR3 protein: CATRDRSNSPLHF. CDR3 DNA sequence: TGTGCCACCCGGGACAGGTCTAATTCACCCCTCCACTTT.

In this sample, this clonotype turned up a few times. The chain carries TRBV10-3 and TRBJ2-7, with TRBD2 matching 13 bases. Germline V gives CDR1 ENHRY, CDR2 SYGVKD. V lost 3 bases, J lost 7 bases, and 6 bases stayed unmatched. The CDR3 loop spans 15 amino acids. CDR3 sequence reads: CAISELAGGPGEQYV. CDR3 nucleotide sequence: TGTGCCATCAGTGAACTAGCGGGGGGGCCTGGAGAGCAGTACGTC.

This clonotype came up a few times. CDR3 residues: CASSKLDRPSEKLFF. The DNA for the CDR3 is TGTGCCAGCAGCAAACTGGACCGACCCAGTGAAAAACTGTTTTTT. The chain recombines TRBV21-1 with TRBJ1-4. TRBV21-1 is a documented pseudogene. This CDR3 contains 15 residues.

The rearrangement joins TRBV4-1 to TRBJ2-3, with a possible D match to TRBD2 (6 bases). This CDR3 region has 16 residues. From germline, CDR1 is MGHRA and CDR2 YSYEKL. V dropped 5 bases and J dropped 0 bases, with 15 bases sitting between them. CDR3 amino acids: CASSKITGTSTDTQYF. The CDR3 bases are TGCGCCAGCAGCAAAATAACCGGGACTAGCACAGATACGCAGTATTTT.

The V call is TRBV6-5, the J call TRBJ2-2, with 9 positions matching TRBD1. CDR1 and CDR2 from the germline V gene are MNHEY and SVGAGI. This CDR3 has 18 residues. The ends lost 4 bases at V and 4 bases at J; junction bases unmatched: 13. Here the CDR3 reads CASSLGTGGRYGTGELFF. Written as DNA, the CDR3 is TGTGCCAGCAGTTTGGGTACAGGGGGCCGTTATGGCACCGGGGAGCTGTTTTTT.

The chain links TRBV5-5 to TRBJ2-7, with TRBD1 matching over 7 bases. With 4 bases clipped from V and 4 bases from J, the junction kept 5 bases outside the gene matches. Germline assignment: CDR1 SGHKS and CDR2 YYEKEE (reference sequence). This CDR3 has 13 amino acids. The CDR3 sequence: CASSRGQTYEQYV. The CDR3 DNA sequence: TGTGCCAGCAGCAGGGGACAGACTTACGAGCAGTACGTC.

This clonotype showed up just a few times. The rearrangement joins TRBV5-1 to TRBJ2-2; no clear D. The germline CDR1 and CDR2 sequences are SGHRS and YFSETQ. Trimming took off 6 bases at V and 7 bases at J, with 13 bases between the two ends. The CDR3 extends over 13 amino acids. The CDR3 sequence: CASNSIAGGELFF. The CDR3 nucleotides are TGCGCCAGCAACTCGATAGCTGGCGGGGAGCTGTTTTTT.

There are a few counts of this clonotype. The gene calls are TRBV20-1 and TRBJ2-5, with 13 bases identical to TRBD2. This CDR3 contains 15 residues. Germline V CDR1 and CDR2: DFQATT, SNEGSKA (reference sequence). The J segment lost 5 bases and the V segment lost 3 bases, leaving 6 bases of the junction unmatched. CDR3 residues: CSARRLAGGVETQYF. The CDR3 nucleotides are TGCAGTGCTAGGAGACTAGCGGGGGGTGTGGAGACCCAGTACTTC.

In its sample, this clonotype was seen a few times. The V and J genes are TRBV6-2 or TRBV6-3 and TRBJ1-1, with TRBD1 matching over 7 bases. This CDR3 has 13 residues. CDR1 MNHEY and CDR2 SVGEGT come from the germline V gene. The V and J ends lost 4 bases and 5 bases, in that order; junction bases with no gene match: 4. The CDR3 DNA sequence: TGTGCCAGCAGTTCCGACAGGGTTACTGAAGCTTTCTTT. Translating gives CASSSDRVTEAFF.

This clonotype showed up just a few times. V gene TRBV7-9 combines with J gene TRBJ2-3, with D tentatively TRBD1 or TRBD2 (5 bases each). The CDR3 consists of 16 residues. V dropped 5 bases and J dropped 0 bases, with 15 bases sitting between them. CDR1 and CDR2 from the germline V gene are SEHNR and FQNEAQ (reference sequence). CDR3 sequence: CASSLNGGTSTDTQYF. CDR3 sequence (DNA): TGTGCCAGCAGCCTCAATGGGGGAACTAGCACAGATACGCAGTATTTT.

The sample holds many counts of this clonotype. The rearrangement uses TRBV29-1 and TRBJ2-3, with D perhaps matching TRBD2 (6 bases). The CDR3 sequence is 13 residues long. Germline values: CDR1 SQVTM, CDR2 ANQGSEA. The V gene lost 7 bases and the J gene lost 5 bases, with 16 bases spanning the gap. The CDR3, as DNA: TGCAGCGCCGCCGGGGAGGTACAAGATACGCAGTATTTT. Protein: CSAAGEVQDTQYF.

The gene calls are TRBV10-3 and TRBJ2-1; TRBD2 agrees at 13 bases. This CDR3 has 19 residues. Germline V gene lookup returns CDR1 ENHRY and CDR2 SYGVKD. J was trimmed by 0 bases and V by 5 bases; bases with no gene match: 10. Written as DNA, the CDR3 is TGTGCCATCAGTCCAGCGGGGACTAGCGGGGATCACTCCTACAATGAGCAGTTCTTC. It codes for CAISPAGTSGDHSYNEQFF.

This clonotype was seen only a few times. The genes are TRBV7-6 and TRBJ1-4, with a tentative D call TRBD1 (6 bases). The CDR3 consists of 14 residues. Germline lookup yields CDR1 SGHVS and CDR2 FNYEAQ. V lost 5 bases to trimming and J lost 7 bases, with 14 bases between them. The CDR3 loop is CASSIWGGSEKLFF. Here the CDR3 DNA reads TGTGCCAGCAGCATTTGGGGGGGCAGTGAAAAACTGTTTTTT.

V and J are TRBV10-3 and TRBJ2-7; 7 positions match TRBD2. The CDR3 extends over 13 amino acids. Per germline, CDR1 ENHRY and CDR2 SYGVKD. The V and J ends lost 5 bases and 6 bases, in that order; junction bases with no gene match: 7. CDR3: CAISPMLAAEQYF. The CDR3 bases are TGTGCCATCAGTCCTATGCTAGCGGCCGAGCAGTACTTC.

In its sample, this clonotype was seen a few times. The CDR3 region is CASSPTTSQNTGELFF. CDR3 in DNA: TGTGCCAGCTCACCTACTACTAGCCAAAACACCGGGGAGCTGTTTTTT. The chain joins TRBV18 to TRBJ2-2; D may be TRBD2 (6 bases). The CDR3 is made up of 16 amino acids. V gave up 3 bases and J gave up 2 bases, with 13 bases separating them. In germline, CDR1 is KGHSH, CDR2 LQKENI. The variable domain in full, with the rest retrieved from reference TRBV18 and TRBJ2-2, is NAGVMQNPRHLVRRRGQEARLRCSPMKGHSHVYWYRQLPEEGLKFMVYLQKENIIDESGMPKERFSAEFPKEGPSILRIQQVVRGDSAAYFCASSPTTSQNTGELFFGEGSRLTVL.

Notes on this clonotype: At one of its ends the junction is not consistent with the germline gene, which may arise from a read error. The V call is TRBV7-6, the J call TRBJ2-1; tentatively, D is TRBD1 (5 bases). The germline gives CDR1 SGHVS, CDR2 FNYEAQ. The CDR3 length is 14 residues. Written as DNA, the CDR3 is TGTGCCAGCAGATTAGACAGTACAATCAATGAGCAGTTCTTC. It is translated as CASRLDSTINEQFF. The whole variable domain, remainder taken from reference TRBV7-6 and TRBJ2-1, is GAGVSQSPRYKVTKRGQDVALRCDPISGHVSLYWYRQALGQGPEFLTYFNYEAQQDKSGLPNDRFSAERPEGSISTLTIQRTEQRDSAMYRCASRLDSTINEQFFGPGTRLTVL.

The chain combines TRBV3-1 with TRBJ2-3; TRBD2 agrees at 8 bases. The length of the CDR3 is 13 residues. Germline CDR1 reads LGHDT; CDR2 reads YNNKEL (reference sequence). Trimming at V came to 8 bases and at J to 2 bases, leaving 3 bases not matched to a gene. The CDR3 nucleotides read TGTGCCAGCGGACTAGCCTACACAGATACGCAGTATTTT. Encoded protein: CASGLAYTDTQYF.

This clonotype was recorded a few times. The chain combines TRBV6-5 with TRBJ2-6, with 8 bases lining up with TRBD1. The ends lost 4 bases at V and 0 bases at J; junction bases unmatched: 2. Germline V gene lookup returns CDR1 MNHEY and CDR2 SVGAGI. This CDR3 is 16 amino acids long. The CDR3 bases are TGTGCCAGCAGTTGGACAGGGAGCTCTGGGGCCAACGTCCTGACTTTC. Protein: CASSWTGSSGANVLTF.

J is TRBJ1-5 and V is TRBV28, with D perhaps TRBD1 (6 bases). The germline V gene has CDR1 MDHEN and CDR2 SYDVKM. The CDR3 has 14 amino acids. V was pared by 6 bases and J by 6 bases, with 15 bases between. The CDR3 loop is CASSTGTISQPQHF. CDR3 DNA sequence: TGTGCCAGCAGCACGGGGACAATATCTCAGCCCCAGCATTTT.

This chain links TRBV6-1 with TRBJ2-1, with D possibly TRBD1 on 6 matching bases. V was clipped by 5 bases and J by 6 bases, with 14 bases between them. The germline V gene has CDR1 MNHNS and CDR2 SASEGT. The CDR3 runs 14 residues. The CDR3 reads CASSKEQGVNEQFF. Written as DNA, the CDR3 is TGTGCCAGCAGTAAAGAACAGGGTGTCAATGAGCAGTTCTTC.